These T cell receptor beta chains were read from a single sample in a study of T-cell memory formation after mild COVID-19. TCRdb reprocessed the 5' RACE reads via MiXCR and lists one record per CDR3 protein. Of about 290,000 distinct CDR3 sequences in the sample, roughly 15% are singletons; the top ten hold about a fifth. The source material was PBMCs or a T cell subset sorted from them (not recorded which). The receptors shown here come from a man aged 18 to 29 who had mild COVID-19 (a few samples of this study predate the infection). Cell type and time point are not known. The conserved cysteine and the conserved F or W are not part of the CDR3 here. D genes are given only for firm matches. Size is stated for part of the rows, as once, few or many counts, or as a class when the clone is expanded.

cdr3_length	clone_size	d_call	v_call	cdr3_aa
9	.	.	TRBV29-1	SVEEPREQF
13	.	.	TRBV6-5	ASSYSPGGSYGYT
14	.	.	TRBV11-1	ASSLVGRGSTDTQY
15	.	.	TRBV5-5	ASSFNLPGVDGEKLF
14	.	TRBD1	TRBV9	ASSEGASGGQETQY
15	.	TRBD2	TRBV4-2	ASSQGLVGSGAYEQY
12	.	TRBD1	TRBV18	ASSPGQGYDTQY
13	.	.	TRBV6-5	ASSLTPSGYNEQF
12	few	.	TRBV5-1	ASSLAVMNTEAF
11	.	TRBD1	TRBV12-3/TRBV12-4	ASSMGTAYGYT
13	few	.	TRBV6-2/TRBV6-3	ASSFGVAVKNIQY
12	.	.	TRBV6-5	ASSYSSPAYEQY
11	.	.	TRBV10-2	ASSAGFYNEQF
13	.	.	TRBV6-1	ASSELPQGGQPQH
9	.	.	TRBV28	ASRNNQPQH
14	few	TRBD1	TRBV20-1	SARDWGQGLNQPQH
14	many	TRBD1	TRBV12-3/TRBV12-4	ASSLLPGGHTDTQY
8	few	.	TRBV12-3/TRBV12-4	ASGFYEQY
10	.	.	TRBV6-4	ASSEGNNEQF
13	.	.	TRBV2	ASSESRVANYGYT
13	.	TRBD2	TRBV24-1	ATSDPGGGLNEQF
14	few	TRBD2	TRBV6-2/TRBV6-3	ASTGAPGEGTGELF
9	few	.	TRBV11-2	ASSTSEKLF
11	few	.	TRBV11-1	ASSAGAFSPLH
14	few	TRBD2	TRBV14	ASSKRLAGTLDTQY
14	few	.	TRBV5-5	ASSLVGVSMNTEAF
13	many	TRBD1	TRBV5-8	ASSRRDSLNTEAF